The source of this T cell receptor (beta chain) is a study of blood T cell repertoires in COVID-19. The wider study: Both acute and convalescent COVID-19 samples were obtained from the United States, Italy and Spain. PBMCs, B-cell-depleted T cells, or T cells were the source of the cDNA or gDNA that made up the material.

The CDR3 is made up of 15 amino acids. V gave up 9 bases and J gave up 1 base, with 16 bases separating them. In the original workflow: Amplification of reference gene primers provided the estimated nucleated cell counts. Libraries were prepared by immunoSEQ multiplex PCR; TCRdb keeps only in-frame clonotypes and omits some of them. The V and J calls and clone size come from that table; D and trimming were worked out from the DNA. The sample includes over 150,000 clones, more than 85% of them seen just once. The clonotype was recovered from a man aged 45-65 years with acute or convalescent COVID-19. The sample consisted of peripheral blood. The gene calls are TRBV23-1 and TRBJ1-5; weak D call: TRBD1 (5 bases). TRBV23-1 is sorted into the ORF group, with uncertain function. The CDR3 nucleotides are TGCGCCAGTCACCTCGGACACGCGAGCAATCAGCCCCAGCATTTT. Its translation: CASHLGHASNQPQHF.